The 3 T cell receptor beta chains below all came from one sample that was sequenced in a study of blood T cell repertoires in COVID-19. Sequencing was performed with immunoSEQ multiplex PCR; in TCRdb, only in-frame clones are kept and a portion is missing. This sample has approximately 91,000 clones, with 70% to 90% found just once. Sequencing was performed on peripheral blood. These receptors were taken from a man in his 70s with acute or convalescent COVID-19.

The chain recombines TRBV2 with TRBJ1-2; the D gene is possibly TRBD1 (6 bases). The CDR3 is 14 residues long. Per germline, CDR1 SNHLY and CDR2 FYNNEI. The V end was cut by 4 bases, the J end by 8 bases, with 17 bases between. In nucleotides, the CDR3 is TGTGCCAGCAGTGTAGGGGGTAACTATGGCGGCTACACCTTC. Protein product: CASSVGGNYGGYTF.

The chain couples TRBV2 to TRBJ1-2; D is possibly TRBD1 (5 bases). V lost 4 bases, J lost 0 bases, and 18 bases lay in between. Germline values: CDR1 SNHLY, CDR2 FYNNEI. This CDR3 is 17 amino acids long. The CDR3 spells CASSVPKSEGSNYGYTF. DNA of the CDR3: TGTGCCAGCAGTGTACCAAAGTCGGAGGGGTCTAACTATGGCTACACCTTC.

V gene TRBV7-9 combines with J gene TRBJ2-5; TRBD1 agrees at 9 bases. Trimming took 6 bases from V and 5 from J; bases not matched to a gene: 7. CDR3 length: 14 amino acids. Germline CDR1 reads SEHNR; CDR2 reads FQNEAQ (reference sequence). In DNA, the CDR3 is TGTGCCAGCAGGCCACAGGGGGCAGGGGAGACCCAGTACTTC. Translating gives CASRPQGAGETQYF.